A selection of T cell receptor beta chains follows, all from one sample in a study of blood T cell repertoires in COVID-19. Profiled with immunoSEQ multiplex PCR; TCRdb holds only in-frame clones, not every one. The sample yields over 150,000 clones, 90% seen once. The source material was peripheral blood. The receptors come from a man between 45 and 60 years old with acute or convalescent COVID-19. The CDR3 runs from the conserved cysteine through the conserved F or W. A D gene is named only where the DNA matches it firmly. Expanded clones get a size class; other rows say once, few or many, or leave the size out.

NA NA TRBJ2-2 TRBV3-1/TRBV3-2 TGTGCCAGCAGCCAGAGAGGACTCGCGAACACCGGGGAGCTGTTTTTT CASSQRGLANTGELFF
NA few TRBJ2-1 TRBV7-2 TGTGCCAGCAGCGCGACTTGGGTTGGAAATGAGCAGTTCTTC CASSATWVGNEQFF
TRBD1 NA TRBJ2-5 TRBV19 TGTGCCAGTAGTATAGGGGACAGGGGACAGACCCAGTACTTC CASSIGDRGQTQYF
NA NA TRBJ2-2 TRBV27 TGTGCCAGCAGTTGGTTAGCCGGCACCGGGGAGCTGTTTTTT CASSWLAGTGELFF
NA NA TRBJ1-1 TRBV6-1 TGTGCCAGCTGCAGACGGGACAAAAACACTGAAGCTTTCTTT CASCRRDKNTEAFF
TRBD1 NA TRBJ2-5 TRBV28 TGTGCCAGCAGACCTGGGACAGATCAAGAGACCCAGTACTTC CASRPGTDQETQYF
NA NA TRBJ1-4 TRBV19 TGTGCCAGTAGACAGGGCCAAATGCTGTTTTTT CASRQGQMLFF
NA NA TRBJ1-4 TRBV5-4 TGTGCCAGCAGTCTCAACCAGGGATATAATGAAAAACTGTTTTTT CASSLNQGYNEKLFF
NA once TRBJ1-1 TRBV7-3 TGTGCCAGCGGAACGGGGGACACTGAAGCTTTCTTT CASGTGDTEAFF
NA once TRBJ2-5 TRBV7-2 TGTGCCAGCAGCTTAGGAGCGGGTTTGGGAGAGACCCAGTACTTC CASSLGAGLGETQYF
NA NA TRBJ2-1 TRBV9 TGTGCCAGCAGCGGCCGGGGGTTGTCCTACAATGAGCAGTTCTTC CASSGRGLSYNEQFF
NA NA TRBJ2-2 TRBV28 TGTGCCAGCAGCACACTCAGGGTCACCGGGGAGCTGTTTTTT CASSTLRVTGELFF
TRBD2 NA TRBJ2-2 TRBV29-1 TGCAGCGCCCTGAGTTCCGGGACTATGGGCGGGGAGCTGTTTTTT CSALSSGTMGGELFF
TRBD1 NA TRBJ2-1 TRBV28 TGTGCCAGCAGTTTGGGAGGACAGGGGACTTCGAATGGGCAGTTCTTC CASSLGGQGTSNGQFF
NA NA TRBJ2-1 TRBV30 TGTGCCTGGAGTGTACGTGCCACATCCTACAATGAGCAGTTCTTC CAWSVRATSYNEQFF
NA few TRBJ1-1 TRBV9 TGTGCCAGCAGCAAAGACGACAGGAGGAACACTGAAGCTTTCTTT CASSKDDRRNTEAFF
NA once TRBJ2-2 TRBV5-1 TGCGCCAGCAGCTTAAGCGGCGGGGAGCTGTTTTTT CASSLSGGELFF
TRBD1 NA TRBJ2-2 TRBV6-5 TGTGCCACCAACTCCCGGGACAGGAACACCGGGGAGCTGTTTTTT CATNSRDRNTGELFF
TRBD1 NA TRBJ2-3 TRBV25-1 TGTGCCAGCAGTGAAACAGGGGGACAAGATACGCAGTATTTT CASSETGGQDTQYF
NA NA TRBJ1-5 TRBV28 TGTGCCAGCAGCCCGGGGGGTATCGGCAATCAGCCCCAGCATTTT CASSPGGIGNQPQHF
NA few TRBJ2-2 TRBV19 TGTGCCACCCTCCGGGTGAACACCGGGGAGCTGTTTTTT CATLRVNTGELFF
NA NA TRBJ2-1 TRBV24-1 TGTGCCACCAGTGATTTGCTTAACAATGAGCAGTTCTTC CATSDLLNNEQFF
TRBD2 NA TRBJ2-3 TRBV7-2 TGTGCCAGCAGCTTAGCAGCGGGGGGGCGCGGCACAGATACGCAGTATTTT CASSLAAGGRGTDTQYF
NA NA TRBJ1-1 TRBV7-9 TGTGCCAGCAGCTTATCGGGCACTGAAGCTTTCTTT CASSLSGTEAFF
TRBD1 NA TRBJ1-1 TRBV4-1 TGCGCCAGCAACGGGGGACAGGCGAACACTGAAGCTTTCTTT CASNGGQANTEAFF
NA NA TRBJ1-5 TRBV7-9 TGTGCCAGCAGCTTAGGTCTCTCGGGTCAGCCCCAGCATTTT CASSLGLSGQPQHF
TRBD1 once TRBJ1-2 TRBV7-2 TGTGCCAGCAGCTTAGGAACAGGGGGCTACTATGGCTACACCTTC CASSLGTGGYYGYTF
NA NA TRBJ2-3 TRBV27 TGTGCCAGCAGTTTAAGCCGGCAGGGGGGACCAGATACGCAGTATTTT CASSLSRQGGPDTQYF
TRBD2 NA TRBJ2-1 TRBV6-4 TGTGCCAGCAGTGATCGGACTAGCGGGAGGAATGAGCAGTTCTTC CASSDRTSGRNEQFF
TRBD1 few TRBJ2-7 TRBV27 TGTGCCAGCAGTTGGGCCGCGGACAGGGATTACGAGCAGTACTTC CASSWAADRDYEQYF
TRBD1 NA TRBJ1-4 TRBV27 TGTGCCAGCAGGAAGACAGGGGAGCTCCTGAAACTGTTTTTT CASRKTGELLKLFF
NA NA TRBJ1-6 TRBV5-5 TGTGCCAGCAGCCATAACCCTCCAGGGACCTATAATTCACCCCTCCACTTT CASSHNPPGTYNSPLHF
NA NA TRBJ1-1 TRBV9 TGTGCCAGCAGCGTAGCCGGGGGGGCAGGGAGGAACACTGAAGCTTTCTTT CASSVAGGAGRNTEAFF
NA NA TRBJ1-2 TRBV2 TGTGCCAGCAGTTACGTGACAGTTAACTATGGCTACACCTTC CASSYVTVNYGYTF
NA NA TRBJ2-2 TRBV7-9 TGTGCCAGCAGCTTAGTTAGTACCAGGGAGCTGTTTTTT CASSLVSTRELFF
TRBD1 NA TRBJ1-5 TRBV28 TGTGCCAGCAGGGGGACAGGGACCCCTCTTTATAGCAATCAGCCCCAGCATTTT CASRGTGTPLYSNQPQHF
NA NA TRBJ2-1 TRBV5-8 TGTGCCAGCAGCTTGAGTAGCGGATACAATGAGCAGTTCTTC CASSLSSGYNEQFF
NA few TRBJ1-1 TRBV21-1 TGTGCCAGCAGCAAAGTCCGGAGCTCTGAAGCTTTCTTT CASSKVRSSEAFF
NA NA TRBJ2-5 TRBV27 TGTGCCAGCAGTCCGAGACCGGAGATGGAGACCCAGTACTTC CASSPRPEMETQYF
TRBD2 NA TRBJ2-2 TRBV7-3 TGTGCCAGCAGCCCGACTGGGGGGAGGGCCACCGGGGAGCTGTTTTTT CASSPTGGRATGELFF
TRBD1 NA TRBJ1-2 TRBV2 TGTGCCAGCAGTGAGCGAGGGGGCGTCGTTTATGGCTACACCTTC CASSERGGVVYGYTF
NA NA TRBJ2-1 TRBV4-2 TGTGCCAGCAGCCAAGATCGGATCAGGTACAATGAGCAGTTCTTC CASSQDRIRYNEQFF
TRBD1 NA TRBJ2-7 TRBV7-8 TGTGCCAGCAGCCCCCTCCAGGGGGCGCTTAACGAGCAGTACTTC CASSPLQGALNEQYF
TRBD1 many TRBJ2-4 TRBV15 TGTGCCACCAGCAGAGATCCTTGGACAGGGGTGGGGGCCAAAAACATTCAGTACTTC CATSRDPWTGVGAKNIQYF
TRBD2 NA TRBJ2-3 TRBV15 TGTGCCACCAGCAGCGGGGGGAGCACAGATACGCAGTATTTT CATSSGGSTDTQYF
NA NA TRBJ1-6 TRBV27 TGTGCCAGCAGTCGTACAGGGAGGGATTCACCCCTCCACTTT CASSRTGRDSPLHF